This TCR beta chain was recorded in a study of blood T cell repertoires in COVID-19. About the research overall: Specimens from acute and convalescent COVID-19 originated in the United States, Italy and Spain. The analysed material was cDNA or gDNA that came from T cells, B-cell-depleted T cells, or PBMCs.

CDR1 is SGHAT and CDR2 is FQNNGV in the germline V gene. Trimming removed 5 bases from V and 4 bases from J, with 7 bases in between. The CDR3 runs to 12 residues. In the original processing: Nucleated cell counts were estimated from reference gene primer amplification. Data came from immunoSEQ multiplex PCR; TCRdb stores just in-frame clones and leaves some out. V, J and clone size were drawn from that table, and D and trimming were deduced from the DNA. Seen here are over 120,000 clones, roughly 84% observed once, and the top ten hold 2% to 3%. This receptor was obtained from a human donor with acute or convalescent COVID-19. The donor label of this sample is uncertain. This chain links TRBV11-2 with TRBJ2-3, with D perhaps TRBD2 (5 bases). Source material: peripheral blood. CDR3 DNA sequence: TGTGCCAGCAGCCCGGGGTCAGATACGCAGTATTTT. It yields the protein CASSPGSDTQYF.